These T cell receptor beta chains were read from a single sample in a study of ipilimumab plus nivolumab after autologous stem cell transplantation. Method: immunoSEQ multiplex PCR; TCRdb's copy keeps in-frame clones and lacks some. The sample has approximately 9,000 clones; around 69% are singletons. The sequences come from PBMCs, collected in a trial of ipilimumab plus nivolumab as post-transplant consolidation. All receptors come from a female donor with multiple myeloma. Both conserved end residues are part of each CDR3. The order of the fields is D gene, clone size, V gene, J gene, CDR3 length, CDR3 DNA, CDR3 protein. A D gene is named only where the DNA matches it firmly. Not every row has a clone size; where given, it reads once, few, many or a size class.

d_gene: -
abundance: -
v_gene: TRBV9
j_gene: TRBJ1-5
len: 13
CDR3nt: TGTGCCAGCAGCGTAGACAGCCATCAGCCCCAGCATTTT
CDR3aa: CASSVDSHQPQHF

d_gene: -
abundance: -
v_gene: TRBV28
j_gene: TRBJ1-2
len: 14
CDR3nt: TGTGCCAGCAGATACCCCATGACAGTCTATGGCTACACCTTC
CDR3aa: CASRYPMTVYGYTF

d_gene: -
abundance: -
v_gene: TRBV27
j_gene: TRBJ1-1
len: 13
CDR3nt: TGTGCCAGCAGTTTACCCTCCGGGGGTGTAACTTTCTTT
CDR3aa: CASSLPSGGVTFF

d_gene: -
abundance: -
v_gene: TRBV7-9
j_gene: TRBJ1-2
len: 13
CDR3nt: TGTGCCAGCAGCTTGGGAGAGGGGGATGGCTACACCTTC
CDR3aa: CASSLGEGDGYTF

d_gene: -
abundance: -
v_gene: TRBV7-4
j_gene: TRBJ1-5
len: 14
CDR3nt: TGTGCCAGCAGCATACAAAGAGGCAATCAGCCCCAGCATTTT
CDR3aa: CASSIQRGNQPQHF

d_gene: -
abundance: -
v_gene: TRBV19
j_gene: TRBJ1-3
len: 14
CDR3nt: TGTGCCAGTATTCAGACCAGCTCTGGAAACACCATATATTTT
CDR3aa: CASIQTSSGNTIYF

d_gene: -
abundance: few
v_gene: TRBV7-6
j_gene: TRBJ2-7
len: 12
CDR3nt: TGTGCCAGCAGCTGGCCCCAGGGCGAGCAGTACTTC
CDR3aa: CASSWPQGEQYF

d_gene: TRBD1
abundance: -
v_gene: TRBV7-9
j_gene: TRBJ2-5
len: 14
CDR3nt: TGTGCCAGCAGCGAGGACAGGGCCCAAGAGACCCAGTACTTC
CDR3aa: CASSEDRAQETQYF

d_gene: -
abundance: few
v_gene: TRBV27
j_gene: TRBJ1-4
len: 12
CDR3nt: TGTGCCAGCAGTTTGCCCAATGAAAAACTGTTTTTT
CDR3aa: CASSLPNEKLFF

d_gene: -
abundance: -
v_gene: TRBV5-6
j_gene: TRBJ2-7
len: 15
CDR3nt: TGTGCCAGCAGCCCGCAGCCAGGGGGGACGGGCGAGCAGTACTTC
CDR3aa: CASSPQPGGTGEQYF

d_gene: -
abundance: once
v_gene: TRBV5-1
j_gene: TRBJ2-7
len: 15
CDR3nt: TGCGCCAGCAGCTTGTTCGTTCCGGAGGACTACGAGCAGTACTTC
CDR3aa: CASSLFVPEDYEQYF

d_gene: -
abundance: -
v_gene: TRBV6-6
j_gene: TRBJ2-2
len: 13
CDR3nt: TGTGCCAGCAGTTACCAGGGATCCGGGGAGCTGTTTTTT
CDR3aa: CASSYQGSGELFF

d_gene: -
abundance: -
v_gene: TRBV2
j_gene: TRBJ1-5
len: 15
CDR3nt: TGTGCCAGCACGGGGTCAGCTGATAGCAATCAGCCCCAGCATTTT
CDR3aa: CASTGSADSNQPQHF

d_gene: -
abundance: few
v_gene: TRBV28
j_gene: TRBJ1-6
len: 12
CDR3nt: TGTGCCAGCAGTACCGAGACGGGGGCCCTCCACTTT
CDR3aa: CASSTETGALHF

d_gene: -
abundance: -
v_gene: TRBV15
j_gene: TRBJ1-3
len: 15
CDR3nt: TGTGCCACCAGCAGAGATATAGGGGCAGGAAACACCATATATTTT
CDR3aa: CATSRDIGAGNTIYF

d_gene: -
abundance: few
v_gene: TRBV10-3
j_gene: TRBJ2-7
len: 16
CDR3nt: TGTGCCATCAGTGAGTCGAACGGACTGAGCTCCTACGAGCAGTACTTC
CDR3aa: CAISESNGLSSYEQYF

d_gene: -
abundance: -
v_gene: TRBV6-1
j_gene: TRBJ1-2
len: 15
CDR3nt: TGTGCCAGCAGTGAAGCGGTAGACAGGAGCTATGGCTACACCTTC
CDR3aa: CASSEAVDRSYGYTF

d_gene: -
abundance: -
v_gene: TRBV7-2
j_gene: TRBJ2-7
len: 15
CDR3nt: TGTGCCAGCAGCTTAGCGGCAGGGAGCTCCTACGAGCAGTACTTC
CDR3aa: CASSLAAGSSYEQYF

d_gene: TRBD1
abundance: -
v_gene: TRBV5-6
j_gene: TRBJ2-7
len: 14
CDR3nt: TGTGCCAGCAGCTTGGCGGGGACAGGGGAAAAGCAGTACTTC
CDR3aa: CASSLAGTGEKQYF

d_gene: TRBD2
abundance: -
v_gene: TRBV27
j_gene: TRBJ2-1
len: 12
CDR3nt: TGTGCCAGCAGTTTGCCTAGCGGGATGCAGTTCTTC
CDR3aa: CASSLPSGMQFF

d_gene: -
abundance: -
v_gene: TRBV19
j_gene: TRBJ1-1
len: 16
CDR3nt: TGTGCCAGTAGTCCTTATTTTCTGGGAGTCTCGACTGAAGCTTTCTTT
CDR3aa: CASSPYFLGVSTEAFF

d_gene: TRBD2
abundance: -
v_gene: TRBV7-6
j_gene: TRBJ2-1
len: 15
CDR3nt: TGTGCCAGCAGCTTAGCGGCTAGCGGGATGGACGAGCAGTTCTTC
CDR3aa: CASSLAASGMDEQFF

d_gene: -
abundance: -
v_gene: TRBV6-1
j_gene: TRBJ2-1
len: 15
CDR3nt: TGTGCCAGCAGATTGGGACACAGCTCCTACAATGAGCAGTTCTTC
CDR3aa: CASRLGHSSYNEQFF

d_gene: -
abundance: -
v_gene: TRBV11-2
j_gene: TRBJ2-7
len: 16
CDR3nt: TGTGCCAGCAGCTTAAACACCAGGGGAAACCTCTACGAGCAGTACTTC
CDR3aa: CASSLNTRGNLYEQYF

d_gene: TRBD2
abundance: -
v_gene: TRBV10-3
j_gene: TRBJ2-7
len: 15
CDR3nt: TGTGCCATCAGCGACCCGACTAGCGGAGACTACGAGCAGTACTTC
CDR3aa: CAISDPTSGDYEQYF

d_gene: -
abundance: -
v_gene: TRBV10-3
j_gene: TRBJ1-3
len: 15
CDR3nt: TGTGCCATCGCCACACGGAGCAGCTCTGGAAACACCATATATTTT
CDR3aa: CAIATRSSSGNTIYF

d_gene: -
abundance: -
v_gene: TRBV19
j_gene: TRBJ2-3
len: 14
CDR3nt: TGTGCCAGTAGGGCCAGACAGTCCACAGATACGCAGTATTTT
CDR3aa: CASRARQSTDTQYF

d_gene: TRBD2
abundance: once
v_gene: TRBV19
j_gene: TRBJ2-3
len: 16
CDR3nt: TGTGCCAGTAGTACTCGACTAGCAGCTAGCACAGATACGCAGTATTTT
CDR3aa: CASSTRLAASTDTQYF

d_gene: -
abundance: -
v_gene: TRBV29-1
j_gene: TRBJ2-2
len: 16
CDR3nt: TGCAGCGTCGGGAATGGAGGCAGCACGAACACCGGGGAGCTGTTTTTT
CDR3aa: CSVGNGGSTNTGELFF

d_gene: TRBD1
abundance: -
v_gene: TRBV14
j_gene: TRBJ2-4
len: 15
CDR3nt: TGTGCCAGCAGCCAAGGGGTCTCAGGGGGAAACATTCAGTACTTC
CDR3aa: CASSQGVSGGNIQYF

d_gene: TRBD1
abundance: once
v_gene: TRBV5-4
j_gene: TRBJ1-2
len: 13
CDR3nt: TGTGCCAGCAGCCCCTACAGGGGGCACGGCTACACCTTC
CDR3aa: CASSPYRGHGYTF

d_gene: -
abundance: large
v_gene: TRBV7-9
j_gene: TRBJ2-7
len: 15
CDR3nt: TGTGCCAGCAGCTTAGACAAAACTAACTCCTACGAGCAGTACTTC
CDR3aa: CASSLDKTNSYEQYF

d_gene: -
abundance: once
v_gene: TRBV9
j_gene: TRBJ2-1
len: 15
CDR3nt: TGTGCCAGCAGCAAAAGGGGAGTCTCCTACAATGAGCAGTTCTTC
CDR3aa: CASSKRGVSYNEQFF

d_gene: -
abundance: medium-sized
v_gene: TRBV5-1
j_gene: TRBJ1-3
len: 17
CDR3nt: TGCGCCAGCAGCTTGGAAGTCGGGGTGGCGGCCGGGGGCACCATATATTTT
CDR3aa: CASSLEVGVAAGGTIYF

d_gene: TRBD1
abundance: -
v_gene: TRBV28
j_gene: TRBJ1-4
len: 14
CDR3nt: TGTGCCAGCAGTTGGGGGACAGTTAATGAAAAACTGTTTTTT
CDR3aa: CASSWGTVNEKLFF

d_gene: TRBD1
abundance: few
v_gene: TRBV7-2
j_gene: TRBJ2-4
len: 15
CDR3nt: TGTGCCAGCAGCTTCGACTCGAGGACAGGGAACATTCAGTACTTC
CDR3aa: CASSFDSRTGNIQYF

d_gene: -
abundance: -
v_gene: TRBV7-9
j_gene: TRBJ2-5
len: 14
CDR3nt: TGTGCCAGCAGCCTTATGAACGAGGGGGAGACCCAGTACTTC
CDR3aa: CASSLMNEGETQYF

d_gene: -
abundance: -
v_gene: TRBV6-6
j_gene: TRBJ2-1
len: 11
CDR3nt: TGTGCCAGCAGGGTCTACAATGAGCAGTTCTTC
CDR3aa: CASRVYNEQFF

d_gene: TRBD2
abundance: few
v_gene: TRBV5-1
j_gene: TRBJ2-7
len: 15
CDR3nt: TGCGCCAGCAGCTTGGTTCGCGGGGGAGGCTACGAGCAGTACTTC
CDR3aa: CASSLVRGGGYEQYF

d_gene: -
abundance: -
v_gene: TRBV27
j_gene: TRBJ1-6
len: 12
CDR3nt: TGTGCCAGCAGTTTACCACATTCACCCCTCCACTTT
CDR3aa: CASSLPHSPLHF

d_gene: TRBD1
abundance: few
v_gene: TRBV27
j_gene: TRBJ1-6
len: 15
CDR3nt: TGTGCCAGCACCAGGACAGGGGTGGGGAATTCACCCCTCCACTTT
CDR3aa: CASTRTGVGNSPLHF

d_gene: -
abundance: -
v_gene: TRBV5-6
j_gene: TRBJ1-2
len: 17
CDR3nt: TGTGCCAGCAGCCTGGACGGACACACCAACGTTAACTATGGCTACACCTTC
CDR3aa: CASSLDGHTNVNYGYTF

d_gene: -
abundance: -
v_gene: TRBV5-1
j_gene: TRBJ2-3
len: 14
CDR3nt: TGCGCCAGCAGCAACCTCGGACCCTCAGATACGCAGTATTTT
CDR3aa: CASSNLGPSDTQYF